This T cell receptor (beta chain) is from a study of T cells in Graves' hyperthyroidism and ophthalmopathy. The table lists this clonotype with many counts. Calling Graves' hyperthyroidism stable meant ophthalmopathy did not progress within 18 months. Extraction of PBMCs used 8.5 to 10 ml of fresh peripheral blood. TCR beta CDR3 sequences were amplified from RNA transcripts. Primed by the HTBI set, a first-round RT-PCR was run on the TCR CDR3. TCRdb called the multiplex PCR reads again in MiXCR, with one record for every CDR3 protein. The table records more than 300,000 distinct CDR3 sequences, around 13% of them present only once. The specimen sequenced was blood. The TCR comes from a woman in her sixties or seventies with Graves' hyperthyroidism.

The CDR3 DNA follows: TGTGCCAGCAGCCCGCAGGGAGAGCAGTACTTC. This encodes CASSPQGEQYF. J is TRBJ2-7 and V is TRBV7-9; tentatively, D is TRBD1 (5 bases). From germline, CDR1 is SEHNR and CDR2 FQNEAQ (reference sequence). Trimming removed 5 bases from V and 7 bases from J, with 9 bases in between. The CDR3 contains 11 residues.